This T cell receptor beta chain stems from a study of breast tumors, draining lymph nodes, adjacent tissues. Study observations and caveats: Tumor T cell lymph node origin was a supported hypothesis, not proven. Luminal-like breast cancer showed significantly greater tumor-nontumor repertoire similarity than basal-like breast cancer did. Tumor TCR diversity was below lymph nodes but above nontumor tissue. Most tumor T cells seemingly derive from lymph node, then expand in tumor.

Ten or more counts support this clonotype. Its antigen is currently unknown. Trimming pared 5 bases from V and 5 bases from J, leaving 15 bases between. The CDR3 totals 15 residues. The germline CDR1 and CDR2 sequences are LNHDA and SQIVND (reference sequence). Samples came from axillary lymph nodes draining the breast cancer. MiXCR, run by TCRdb on the multiplex PCR reads, gives a single entry per CDR3 protein. The table lists 85,000 to 130,000 distinct CDR3 sequences, about 20% of them singletons. The TCR was taken from a female donor with breast cancer. Some clones in this sample may be carry-over from other donors' samples. V gene TRBV19 combines with J gene TRBJ1-4; no firm D call. Sequences were obtained from axillary lymph node tissue. CDR3 coding DNA: TGTGCCAGTAGTCCCGGCCGAGGAGACAATGAAAAACTGTTTTTT. It specifies CASSPGRGDNEKLFF.